Listed here are 3 T cell receptor beta chains from one sample, sequenced in a study of T cells in Graves' hyperthyroidism and ophthalmopathy. Amplification of TCR beta CDR3 regions was performed using RNA transcripts as template. HTBI primers were employed in a first-round RT-PCR of the TCR CDR3. Via MiXCR, TCRdb re-called the multiplex PCR reads, giving one row per CDR3 protein. The sample consists of hundreds of thousands of distinct CDR3 sequences, approximately 19% of them appearing once. The sequencing input was blood. Source of these receptors: a woman between 18 and 30 years old with Graves' hyperthyroidism.

The sample holds many counts of this clonotype. The chain is built from TRBV10-3 and TRBJ1-1; D is unresolved. Per the germline V gene, CDR1 is ENHRY and CDR2 is SYGVKD. This CDR3 is built from 14 residues. V dropped 10 bases and J dropped 5 bases, with 20 bases sitting between them. Here the CDR3 DNA reads TGTGCCACTAACGGTGGCAGGTCGCAAACTGAAGCTTTCTTT. Its translation: CATNGGRSQTEAFF.

Concerning this clonotype: Its ends do not fully match the called genes, so a read error is possible. The rearrangement uses TRBV28 and TRBJ1-2; no clear D gene. Germline-derived CDR1 and CDR2 are MDHEN and SYDVKM. This CDR3 has 14 amino acids. DNA of the CDR3: TGCGCCAGCAGCCAAGGTCTCCCCAACTATGGCTACACCTTC. Amino acid sequence: CASSQGLPNYGYTF.

This clonotype was seen ten or more times. The chain couples TRBV4-1 to TRBJ2-5, with 8 bases matching TRBD2. From germline, CDR1 is MGHRA and CDR2 YSYEKL. This CDR3 is built from 16 residues. The junction had 8 bases not matched to a gene; V was cut back by 0 bases and J by 5 bases. Here the CDR3 DNA reads TGCGCCAGCAGCCAAGAACTTGTTAGCGGGGTTGAGACCCAGTACTTC. It yields the protein CASSQELVSGVETQYF.